A selection of T cell receptor beta chains follows, all from one sample in a study of blood T cell repertoires in COVID-19. Repertoires were generated with immunoSEQ multiplex PCR, while TCRdb's copy carries only in-frame clones and drops some. The repertoire holds 250,000 to 400,000 clones, with around 87% as singletons. Sequenced material: peripheral blood. The receptors were sampled from a man in his fifties or sixties with active or convalescent COVID-19. The CDR3 runs from the conserved cysteine through the conserved F or W. D genes are given only for firm matches. A clone size is listed for some rows: how often the clone was seen (once, few, many), or a class if it is expanded.

>TRBV19|TRBJ2-7|TRBD1|NA
CASSILQGFDEQYF
TGTGCCAGTAGTATATTACAGGGGTTTGACGAGCAGTACTTC
>TRBV7-9|TRBJ1-2|TRBD1|NA
CASSFGQGPYGYTF
TGTGCCAGCAGCTTTGGACAGGGGCCATATGGCTACACCTTC
>TRBV28|TRBJ1-2|NA|NA
CASSLESQGSYGYTF
TGTGCCAGCAGTTTAGAATCCCAGGGGAGCTATGGCTACACCTTC
>TRBV7-3|TRBJ2-7|NA|NA
CASNSQASYEQYF
TGTGCCAGCAACTCGCAGGCCTCCTACGAGCAGTACTTC
>TRBV7-2|TRBJ2-4|NA|NA
CASSTGGIFGQYF
TGTGCCAGCAGTACTGGAGGTATTTTCGGTCAGTACTTC
>TRBV5-6|TRBJ1-6|NA|NA
CASSLAQRNSPLHF
TGTGCCAGCAGCTTGGCCCAGCGAAATTCACCCCTCCACTTT
>TRBV7-6|TRBJ1-5|NA|NA
CASSVTTNQPQHF
TGTGCCAGCAGCGTCACTACGAATCAGCCCCAGCATTTT
>TRBV29-1|TRBJ2-3|TRBD2|NA
CSVGGGFTDTQYF
TGCAGCGTTGGGGGGGGTTTCACAGATACGCAGTATTTT
>TRBV7-3|TRBJ2-5|NA|NA
CASSLGRGEGQETQYF
TGTGCCAGCAGCTTAGGGCGGGGAGAGGGGCAAGAGACCCAGTACTTC
>TRBV2|TRBJ1-3|TRBD1|NA
CASSGQGAGNTIYF
TGTGCCAGCAGTGGACAGGGGGCTGGAAACACCATATATTTT
>TRBV6-5|TRBJ2-7|TRBD2|once
CASSTGTSGYEQYF
TGTGCCAGCAGCACCGGGACTAGCGGCTACGAGCAGTACTTC
>TRBV7-9|TRBJ2-7|NA|NA
CASSLALGGQYF
TGTGCCAGCAGCTTAGCGTTGGGGGGGCAGTACTTC
>TRBV5-1|TRBJ2-2|NA|NA
CASSWPSNTGELFF
TGCGCCAGCAGTTGGCCCTCTAACACCGGGGAGCTGTTTTTT
>TRBV6-6|TRBJ1-2|NA|NA
CASSYDLAENYGYTF
TGTGCCAGCAGTTACGATTTAGCGGAGAACTATGGCTACACCTTC
>TRBV7-9|TRBJ2-4|TRBD2|NA
CASSRTSGLAKNIQYF
TGTGCCAGCAGCCGGACTAGCGGGTTAGCCAAAAACATTCAGTACTTC
>TRBV11-2|TRBJ2-5|TRBD2|NA
CASSLGLAGVETQYF
TGTGCCAGCAGCTTAGGCCTAGCGGGAGTAGAGACCCAGTACTTC
>TRBV5-1|TRBJ2-7|NA|NA
CASSLDRAYEQYF
TGCGCCAGCAGCTTGGACAGGGCCTACGAGCAGTACTTC
>TRBV1|TRBJ2-7|NA|NA
CTSSHRDLPYEQYF
TGCACCAGCAGCCACCGGGACTTACCCTACGAGCAGTACTTC
>TRBV10-2|TRBJ2-1|NA|NA
CASSDAGPYNEQFF
TGCGCCAGCAGCGACGCGGGACCCTACAATGAGCAGTTCTTC
>TRBV19|TRBJ2-6|TRBD1|NA
CASSSQGARGANVLTF
TGTGCCAGTAGTTCACAGGGGGCGAGAGGGGCCAACGTCCTGACTTTC
>TRBV5-4|TRBJ2-1|TRBD2|NA
CASSWGLAGGEQFF
TGTGCCAGCAGCTGGGGACTAGCGGGGGGTGAGCAGTTCTTC
>TRBV5-6|TRBJ2-1|TRBD1|NA
CASSLVGTGYNEQFF
TGTGCCAGCAGCTTGGTCGGGACAGGGTACAATGAGCAGTTCTTC
>TRBV5-6|TRBJ2-1|NA|NA
CASSLTGINEQFF
TGTGCCAGCAGTCTAACAGGGATAAATGAGCAGTTCTTC
>TRBV19|TRBJ2-7|TRBD1|NA
CASSTDRDSYEQYF
TGTGCCAGTAGCACCGACAGGGACTCCTACGAGCAGTACTTC
>TRBV29-1|TRBJ2-1|NA|NA
CSVDSRGTYNEQFF
TGCAGCGTTGATAGCCGGGGGACGTACAATGAGCAGTTCTTC
>TRBV6-5|TRBJ2-4|NA|few
CAGGWTEENIQYF
TGTGCCGGGGGATGGACAGAGGAAAACATTCAGTACTTC
>TRBV4-2|TRBJ2-5|TRBD2|few
CASSSGRTSGDKLQETQYF
TGTGCCAGCAGCTCAGGGAGGACTAGCGGGGATAAACTTCAAGAGACCCAGTACTTC
>TRBV28|TRBJ2-3|TRBD2|once
CASSLGSGSDTDTQYF
TGTGCCAGCAGTTTAGGTAGCGGGAGCGACACAGATACGCAGTATTTT